This T cell receptor beta chain originates from a study of T cell responses to AZD1222 COVID-19 vaccine. Germline CDR1 is KGHDR and CDR2 is SFDVKD. The CDR3 is made up of 19 amino acids. The junction had 8 bases not matched to a gene; V was cut back by 0 bases and J by 0 bases. A word on this clone: Its antigen is not identified.

The study's findings and limits: Of the AZD1222 recipients, only 5 to 7 were seropositive at baseline. Unmutated variant regions are reportedly the target of nearly half of TCRs that are spike-specific.

Assay used: immunoSEQ multiplex PCR; TCRdb lists only in-frame clones, some missing. Of some 79,000 clones in the sample, around three quarters were seen once. Material: peripheral blood, obtained 28 days after the second AZD1222 dose. This clonotype originated in an adult who received the AZD1222 COVID-19 vaccine. The V gene is TRBV24-1, the J gene TRBJ2-3; TRBD2 agrees at 10 bases. CDR3 coding DNA: TGTGCCACCAGTGATTTGCCCCCTGGACTAGCGGAAAGCACAGATACGCAGTATTTT. This gives the protein CATSDLPPGLAESTDTQYF.